The 30 T cell receptor beta chains reported below all come from one sample, sequenced in a study of shared clonotypes between healthy human individuals (dated by TCRdb to 2020 to 2022). Library construction relied on the immunoSEQ multiplex PCR assay. Drawn from immuneACCESS, this table holds only the in-frame rearrangements with V and J called that TCRdb kept. Clones are partly lost; checked studies trace under half to an unresolved V gene and leave the rest unexplained. A total of millions of clones appear in this sample, 90% to 95% of them only once. Clones ranked in the top ten supply around 0.14% of the sample. Sequenced input: naive CD4+ T cells sorted from blood. The intended sense of this specimen's cell subset or site label: CD45RA+ positively selected. These receptors were obtained from a man aged 18 to 29 in good health.

V and J are TRBV19 and TRBJ2-5; a weak D match, TRBD1 (5 bases). V dropped 3 bases and J dropped 4 bases, with 15 bases sitting between them. The germline V gene encodes CDR1 LNHDA and CDR2 SQIVND (reference sequence). This CDR3 comprises 15 residues. CDR3 residues: CASSIKGILGETQYF. The CDR3 DNA reads TGTGCCAGTAGTATTAAGGGGATTCTGGGAGAGACCCAGTACTTC.

The chain combines TRBV27 with TRBJ1-6; D is undetermined. Germline V gene data show CDR1 as MNHEY and CDR2 as SMNVEV (reference sequence). This CDR3 has 15 amino acids. V lost 3 bases and J 2 bases, leaving 8 bases between the germline ends. In DNA form, the CDR3 reads TGTGCCAGCAGTTTCGGATTTACCTATAATTCACCCCTCCACTTT. As protein: CASSFGFTYNSPLHF.

The J gene is TRBJ1-1, the V gene TRBV6-4, with no clear D. Germline values: CDR1 MRHNA, CDR2 SNTAGT. The V gene lost 5 bases and the J gene lost 0 bases, with 7 bases spanning the gap. There are 13 residues in the CDR3. As DNA, the CDR3 is TGTGCCAGCAGTTTTAGAATGAACACTGAAGCTTTCTTT. It codes for CASSFRMNTEAFF.

The V call is TRBV5-1, the J call TRBJ1-1; D ambiguous. The CDR3 length is 12 residues. Germline lookup yields CDR1 SGHRS and CDR2 YFSETQ. Trimming removed 4 bases from V and 4 bases from J, with 8 bases in between. Written as DNA, the CDR3 is TGCGCCAGCAGCCGGGGTGGCACTGAAGCTTTCTTT. This sequence encodes CASSRGGTEAFF.

The chain carries TRBV5-1 and TRBJ1-2; perhaps TRBD1 as D (6 bases). The germline V gene has CDR1 SGHRS and CDR2 YFSETQ. This CDR3 contains 15 residues. With 4 bases removed from V and 3 bases from J, the gap between germline ends came to 16 bases. The CDR3 DNA follows: TGCGCCAGCAGCATCACGACAGGTGGTGACTATGGCTACACCTTC. Translated: CASSITTGGDYGYTF.

The rearrangement uses TRBV6-1 and TRBJ1-6; no firm D call. The CDR3 consists of 13 residues. V was cut by 6 bases and J by 13 bases, with 16 bases left in between. Germline V lookup: CDR1 MNHNS, CDR2 SASEGT. The CDR3 DNA sequence: TGTGCCAGCAGCGGGTCCGGGGTGGAGCCCCTCCACTTT. Translation gives CASSGSGVEPLHF.

V is TRBV2 and J is TRBJ2-7; D is undetermined. With 7 bases removed from V and 1 base from J, the gap between germline ends came to 8 bases. The CDR3 loop spans 12 amino acids. Germline CDR1 and CDR2: SNHLY and FYNNEI. CDR3 nucleotides: TGTGCCAGCAATCCGTTGTCCTACGAGCAGTACTTC. Protein: CASNPLSYEQYF.

The chain carries TRBV7-2 and TRBJ1-5, with 8 nucleotides matching TRBD1. The CDR3 contains 15 residues. Germline V gene sequence: CDR1 SGHTA, CDR2 FQGNSA. Trimming cost V 5 bases and J 2 bases; bases outside gene matches: 5. The CDR3 DNA reads as TGTGCCAGCAGCCCGATGACAGGGGGCAATCAGCCCCAGCATTTT. The encoded protein is CASSPMTGGNQPQHF.

This rearrangement joins TRBV19 to TRBJ1-2, with D hard to call. This CDR3 region has 14 residues. The germline V gene has CDR1 LNHDA and CDR2 SQIVND (reference sequence). The V end lost 7 bases, the J end lost 2 bases, and 14 bases lay between the germline ends. The CDR3 coding sequence is TGTGCCAGTATCGCGGGCAGGCTAAACTATGGCTACACCTTC. Protein product: CASIAGRLNYGYTF.

The chain couples TRBV5-1 to TRBJ2-7; 16 nucleotides line up with TRBD2. CDR3 length equals 16 residues. Looked up from germline, CDR1 is SGHRS and CDR2 is YFSETQ. Losses at the gene ends were 4 bases for V and 4 bases for J; bases not matched to a gene: 5. The CDR3 nucleotides are TGCGCCAGCAGCCGGGGACTAGCGGGAGGGCTATACGAGCAGTACTTC. Protein sequence: CASSRGLAGGLYEQYF.

The gene calls are TRBV6-1 and TRBJ2-7, with D possibly being TRBD1 (5 bases). This CDR3 comprises 15 residues. Between the trimmed V and J ends, which lost 4 bases and 3 bases, there was a span of 16 bases. Looked up from germline, CDR1 is MNHNS and CDR2 is SASEGT. The CDR3 reads CASSVLGVVNYEQYF. The CDR3 DNA is TGTGCCAGCAGTGTATTAGGGGTCGTCAACTACGAGCAGTACTTC.

Regarding this clone: Other DNA sequences in the sample encode the same CDR3. V usage is TRBV6-1 and J usage is TRBJ1-1; TRBD1 is a possible D gene (6 bases). From germline, CDR1 is MNHNS and CDR2 SASEGT. Trimming took off 1 base at V and 4 bases at J, with 10 bases between the two ends. The CDR3 length is 14 residues. CDR3: CASSEDRGSTEAFF. CDR3 bases: TGTGCCAGCAGTGAAGATAGGGGGAGCACTGAAGCTTTCTTT.

This chain uses TRBV5-4 with TRBJ2-7; D uncertain. Per germline, CDR1 SGHNT and CDR2 YYREEE (reference sequence). Trimming took off 4 bases at V and 6 bases at J, with 14 bases between the two ends. This CDR3 is 13 amino acids long. CDR3 DNA: TGTGCCAGCAGCCTCCAGAGCCCTCCCGAGCAGTACTTC. Translated: CASSLQSPPEQYF.

The rearrangement joins TRBV18 to TRBJ2-2; 13 bases fit TRBD2. Germline loops: CDR1 KGHSH, CDR2 LQKENI. There are 18 residues in the CDR3. V shed 3 bases and J 4 bases; nucleotides not matched to a gene: 8. Written as DNA, the CDR3 is TGTGCCAGCTCACCCGGACTAGCGGGGGCCAGGGCCACCGGGGAGCTGTTTTTT. Its protein is CASSPGLAGARATGELFF.

Concerning this clone itself: The sample holds other DNA sequences that translate to the same CDR3. V usage is TRBV2 and J usage is TRBJ1-2, with D possibly TRBD1 on 6 matching bases. Trimming took 5 bases from V and 3 from J, leaving 10 bases between them. This CDR3 spans 13 amino acids. The germline V gene has CDR1 SNHLY and CDR2 FYNNEI. The CDR3 is CASSSQGDYGYTF. The CDR3 nucleotides are TGTGCCAGCAGTTCACAGGGCGACTATGGCTACACCTTC.

The chain recombines TRBV18 with TRBJ1-1; 7 bases are shared with TRBD1. The junction had 10 bases not matched to a gene; V was cut back by 2 bases and J by 4 bases. Per germline, CDR1 KGHSH and CDR2 LQKENI. This CDR3 is built from 16 residues. In DNA, the CDR3 is TGTGCCAGCTCACCATCGAGGACAGGTTTAAGCACTGAAGCTTTCTTT. Translating gives CASSPSRTGLSTEAFF.

The J gene is TRBJ1-4, the V gene TRBV29-1, with a tentative D call TRBD1 (6 bases). Trimming removed 6 bases at V and 4 bases at J, with 12 bases between. The CDR3 spans 13 residues. The germline V gene has CDR1 SQVTM and CDR2 ANQGSEA. CDR3 sequence reads: CSVRTGFNEKLFF. DNA of the CDR3: TGCAGCGTCCGTACAGGGTTTAATGAAAAACTGTTTTTT. Supplemented by reference TRBV29-1 and TRBJ1-4, the full variable domain reads SAVISQKPSRDICQRGTSLTIQCQVDSQVTMMFWYRQQPGQSLTLIATANQGSEATYESGFVIDKFPISRPNLTFSTLTVSNMSPEDSSIYLCSVRTGFNEKLFFGSGTQLSVL.

The J gene is TRBJ1-2, the V gene TRBV27; D is perhaps TRBD1 (5 bases). There are 12 residues in the CDR3. V was shortened by 0 bases and J by 9 bases, with 8 bases between the two germline ends. The germline V gene encodes CDR1 MNHEY and CDR2 SMNVEV (reference sequence). CDR3 in DNA: TGTGCCAGCAGTTTATCGGGGGTTAGCTACACCTTC. This codes for CASSLSGVSYTF.

This clone was seen a few times. In the same sample, other DNA sequences code for this CDR3. The gene calls are TRBV6-5 and TRBJ1-1; no clear D gene. Germline assignment: CDR1 MNHEY and CDR2 SVGAGI. CDR3 length: 13 amino acids. The V end lost 4 bases, the J end lost 0 bases, and 6 bases lay between the germline ends. CDR3 sequence: CASSSLLNTEAFF. The CDR3 DNA follows: TGTGCCAGCAGTTCCCTGCTGAACACTGAAGCTTTCTTT.

This rearrangement joins TRBV29-1 to TRBJ1-2; D perhaps matches TRBD1 (5 bases). V lost 6 bases and J 6 bases, leaving 14 bases between the germline ends. Germline CDR1 is SQVTM and CDR2 is ANQGSEA. CDR3 length: 12 residues. The CDR3 sequence: CSVGGWGDGYTF. DNA of the CDR3: TGCAGCGTCGGAGGATGGGGGGATGGCTACACCTTC.

This clone occurred a few times. The chain couples TRBV2 to TRBJ1-6, with TRBD1 identical over 8 bases. CDR3 length: 15 residues. CDR1 SNHLY and CDR2 FYNNEI come from the germline V gene. Losses at the gene ends were 7 bases for V and 5 bases for J; bases not matched to a gene: 7. CDR3 nucleotide sequence: TGTGCCAGCAACGTCGACAGGGGCAATAATTCACCCCTCCACTTT. It codes for CASNVDRGNNSPLHF. Combining the CDR3 with reference TRBV2 and TRBJ1-6 gives the whole variable domain EPEVTQTPSHQVTQMGQEVILRCVPISNHLYFYWYRQILGQKVEFLVSFYNNEISEKSEIFDDQFSVERPDGSNFTLKIRSTKLEDSAMYFCASNVDRGNNSPLHFGNGTRLTVT.

This chain joins TRBV25-1 and TRBJ2-2; TRBD1 aligns across 7 bases. Trimming removed 5 bases from V and 4 bases from J; junction bases left unmatched: 4. The CDR3 has 14 residues. Germline CDR1 is MGHDK and CDR2 is SYGVNS. The CDR3 DNA follows: TGTGCCAGCAGTTACGACAGGGCCACCGGGGAGCTGTTTTTT. It translates to CASSYDRATGELFF.

This chain connects TRBV4-1 to TRBJ1-3; D might be TRBD1 (5 bases). CDR1 MGHRA and CDR2 YSYEKL come from the germline V gene. Trimming took off 1 base at V and 3 bases at J, with 13 bases between the two ends. The length of the CDR3 is 16 residues. CDR3 loop: CASSQVFLGLGNTIYF. The CDR3, as DNA: TGCGCCAGCAGCCAAGTGTTCCTGGGGCTTGGAAACACCATATATTTT.

The rearrangement links TRBV6-1 to TRBJ1-2, with 8 bases matching TRBD1. Per germline, CDR1 MNHNS and CDR2 SASEGT. The CDR3 loop spans 16 amino acids. Unmatched junction bases numbered 9, after V lost 4 bases and J lost 2 bases. CDR3 region: CASSAERQGTNYGYTF. Written as DNA, the CDR3 is TGTGCCAGCAGTGCCGAAAGACAGGGGACCAACTATGGCTACACCTTC.

The gene calls are TRBV7-2 and TRBJ1-2, with TRBD1 identical over 9 bases. After removal of 5 bases from V and 5 bases from J, the junction contained 6 bases not matched to a gene. The length of the CDR3 is 14 residues. The germline CDR1 and CDR2 sequences are SGHTA and FQGNSA. The CDR3 is CASSPWTGEYGYTF. DNA of the CDR3: TGTGCCAGCAGCCCATGGACAGGGGAATATGGCTACACCTTC.

The chain links TRBV5-7 to TRBJ2-1; 9 positions agree with TRBD2. TRBV5-7 is an open reading frame, and its role is uncertain. V shed 1 base and J 3 bases; nucleotides not matched to a gene: 11. CDR3 length equals 18 residues. CDR3 DNA: TGTGCCAGCAGCTTGTGGTCGGTAGCGGGAGTCGGCTACAATGAGCAGTTCTTC. Translating gives CASSLWSVAGVGYNEQFF.

This rearrangement joins TRBV6-1 to TRBJ2-5, with D possibly being TRBD1 (5 bases). CDR1 is MNHNS and CDR2 is SASEGT in the germline V gene. The length of the CDR3 is 16 residues. The V end was cut by 3 bases, the J end by 2 bases, with 16 bases between. CDR3 in amino acids: CASSDGRTSTQETQYF. In DNA, the CDR3 is TGTGCCAGCAGTGATGGTAGGACATCTACACAAGAGACCCAGTACTTC.

This clone was detected a few times. CDR3 in DNA: TGCGCCAGCAGGACAAAACCTATCTTATTGACGGGTGGGGGCTACACCTTC. Its translation is CASRTKPILLTGGGYTF. The chain has TRBV10-1 and TRBJ1-2; D is ambiguous. The CDR3 is 17 amino acids. Germline V lookup: CDR1 WNHNN, CDR2 SYGVQD (reference sequence). Trimming shortened V by 6 bases and J by 8 bases, and 28 bases separated the two germline ends.

The gene calls are TRBV28 and TRBJ2-3, with a weak D call TRBD1 (5 bases). The V gene's germline CDR1 is MDHEN and CDR2 SYDVKM. V shed 5 bases and J shed 7 bases, with 10 bases lying between them. CDR3 size: 12 residues. CDR3 sequence reads: CASSPTVYTQYF. The DNA of the CDR3 is TGTGCCAGCAGTCCGACAGTGTATACGCAGTATTTT.

The V and J genes are TRBV9 and TRBJ2-3, with 10 bases identical to TRBD2. Trimming at V came to 1 base and at J to 4 bases, leaving 3 bases not matched to a gene. Germline assignment: CDR1 SGDLS and CDR2 YYNGEE. The CDR3 runs 15 residues. CDR3 in DNA: TGTGCCAGCAGCGTAAGGCTAGCGGGGGCAGATACGCAGTATTTT. Translation gives CASSVRLAGADTQYF.